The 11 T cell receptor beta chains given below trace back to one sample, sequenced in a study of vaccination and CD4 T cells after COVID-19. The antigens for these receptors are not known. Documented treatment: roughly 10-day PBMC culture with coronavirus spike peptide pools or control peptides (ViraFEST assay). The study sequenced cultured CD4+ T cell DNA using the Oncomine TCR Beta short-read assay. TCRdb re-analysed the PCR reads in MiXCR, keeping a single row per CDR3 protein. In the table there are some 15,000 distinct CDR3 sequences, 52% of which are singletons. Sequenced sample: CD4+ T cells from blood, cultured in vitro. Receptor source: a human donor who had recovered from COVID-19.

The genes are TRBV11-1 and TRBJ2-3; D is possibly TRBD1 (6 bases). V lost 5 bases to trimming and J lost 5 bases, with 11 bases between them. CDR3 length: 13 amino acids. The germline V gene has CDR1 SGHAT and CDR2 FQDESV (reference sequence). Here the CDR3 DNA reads TGTGCCAGCAGCCCACGAGGGGGAGATACGCAGTATTTT. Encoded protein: CASSPRGGDTQYF. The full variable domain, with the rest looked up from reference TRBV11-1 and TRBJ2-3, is EAEVAQSPRYKITEKSQAVAFWCDPISGHATLYWYRQILGQGPELLVQFQDESVVDDSQLPKDRFSAERLKGVDSTLKIQPAELGDSAMYLCASSPRGGDTQYFGPGTRLTVL.

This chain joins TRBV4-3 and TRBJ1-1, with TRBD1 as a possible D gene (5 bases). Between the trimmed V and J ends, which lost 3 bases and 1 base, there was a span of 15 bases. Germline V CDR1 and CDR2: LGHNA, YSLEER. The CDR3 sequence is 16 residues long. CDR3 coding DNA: TGCGCCAGCAGCCAGTTAGGGGCGGGAAGGAACACTGAAGCTTTCTTT. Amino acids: CASSQLGAGRNTEAFF.

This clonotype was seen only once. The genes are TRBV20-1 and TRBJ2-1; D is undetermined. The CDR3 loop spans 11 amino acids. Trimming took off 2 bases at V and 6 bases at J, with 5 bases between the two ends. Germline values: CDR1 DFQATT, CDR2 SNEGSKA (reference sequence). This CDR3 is CSARSINEQFF. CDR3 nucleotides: TGCAGTGCTAGATCCATCAATGAGCAGTTCTTC.

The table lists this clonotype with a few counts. The CDR3, as DNA: TGTGCCAGCAACCTACAGGGACGCTATTTCGAGCAGTACTTC. It specifies CASNLQGRYFEQYF. The chain combines TRBV6-2 or TRBV6-3 with TRBJ2-7, with a tentative D call TRBD1 (6 bases). V lost 7 bases, J lost 6 bases, and 19 bases lay in between. The germline CDR1 and CDR2 sequences are MNHEY and SVGEGT. The CDR3 runs to 14 residues.

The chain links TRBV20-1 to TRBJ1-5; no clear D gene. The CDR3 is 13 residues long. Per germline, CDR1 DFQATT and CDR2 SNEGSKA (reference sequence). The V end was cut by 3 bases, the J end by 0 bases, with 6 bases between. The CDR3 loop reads CSARGPSNQPQHF. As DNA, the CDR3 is TGCAGTGCTAGGGGTCCTAGCAATCAGCCCCAGCATTTT.

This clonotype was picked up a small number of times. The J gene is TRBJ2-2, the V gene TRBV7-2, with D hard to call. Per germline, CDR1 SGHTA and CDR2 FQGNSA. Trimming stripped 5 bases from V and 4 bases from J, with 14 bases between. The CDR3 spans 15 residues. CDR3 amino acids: CASSPSTPRTGELFF. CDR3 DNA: TGTGCCAGCAGCCCGTCAACCCCTCGCACCGGGGAGCTGTTTTTT.

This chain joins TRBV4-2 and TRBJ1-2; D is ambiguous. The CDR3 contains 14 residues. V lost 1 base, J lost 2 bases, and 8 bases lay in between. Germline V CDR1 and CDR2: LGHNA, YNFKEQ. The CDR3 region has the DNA TGTGCCAGCAGCCAAGTAACAGAGAACTATGGCTACACCTTC. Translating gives CASSQVTENYGYTF.

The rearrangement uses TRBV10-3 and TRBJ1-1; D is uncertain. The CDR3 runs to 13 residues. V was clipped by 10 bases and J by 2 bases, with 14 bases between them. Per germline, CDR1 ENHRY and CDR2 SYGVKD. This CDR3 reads CATRESGNTEAFF. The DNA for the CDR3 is TGTGCCACCCGGGAATCGGGAAACACTGAAGCTTTCTTT.

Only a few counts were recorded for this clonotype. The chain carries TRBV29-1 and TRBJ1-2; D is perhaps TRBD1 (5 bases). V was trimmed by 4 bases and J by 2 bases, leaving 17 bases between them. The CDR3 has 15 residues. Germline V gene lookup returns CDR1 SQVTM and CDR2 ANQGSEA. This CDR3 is CSVGGASTVNYGYTF. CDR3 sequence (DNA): TGCAGCGTTGGAGGGGCGTCGACGGTGAACTATGGCTACACCTTC.

CDR3 sequence: CASSRGGLAGHYEQYF. Here the CDR3 DNA reads TGTGCCAGCAGCAGGGGGGGACTAGCGGGCCACTACGAGCAGTACTTC. The rearrangement uses TRBV11-2 and TRBJ2-7, with 12 bases identical to TRBD2. Germline V CDR1 and CDR2: SGHAT, FQNNGV. This CDR3 region has 16 residues. J was trimmed by 3 bases and V by 5 bases; bases with no gene match: 8.

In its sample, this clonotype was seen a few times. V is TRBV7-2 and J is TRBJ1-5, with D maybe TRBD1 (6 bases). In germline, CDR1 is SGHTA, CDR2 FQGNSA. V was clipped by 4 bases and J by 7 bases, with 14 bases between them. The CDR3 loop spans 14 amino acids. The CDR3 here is CASSSAGAGQPQHF. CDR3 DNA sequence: TGTGCCAGCAGCTCAGCAGGGGCAGGGCAGCCCCAGCATTTT.